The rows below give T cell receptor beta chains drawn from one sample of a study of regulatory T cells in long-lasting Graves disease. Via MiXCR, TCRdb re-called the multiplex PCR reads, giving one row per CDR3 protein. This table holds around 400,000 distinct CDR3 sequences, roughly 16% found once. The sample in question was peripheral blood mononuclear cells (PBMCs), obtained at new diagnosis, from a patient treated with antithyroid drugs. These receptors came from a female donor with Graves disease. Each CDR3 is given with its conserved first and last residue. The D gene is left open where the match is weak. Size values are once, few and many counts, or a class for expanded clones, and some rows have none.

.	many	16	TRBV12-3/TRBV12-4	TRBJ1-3	TGTGCCAGCAGGATTCTGACAGCCCTCTCTGGAAACACCATATATTTT	CASRILTALSGNTIYF
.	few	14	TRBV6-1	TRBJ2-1	TGTGCCAGCAGTGAGGGGGGCCCAATCGGTGAGCAGTTCTTC	CASSEGGPIGEQFF
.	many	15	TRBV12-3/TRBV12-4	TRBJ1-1	TGTGCCAGCAGTCCCAACCTCGGGACTAACACTGAAGCTTTCTTT	CASSPNLGTNTEAFF
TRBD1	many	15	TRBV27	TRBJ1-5	TGTGCCAGCAGTCCACAGGGGAGGTCAAATCAGCCCCAGCATTTT	CASSPQGRSNQPQHF
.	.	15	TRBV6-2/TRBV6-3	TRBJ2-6	TGTGCCAGCAGCCCCACAGGGACTGGGGCCAACGTCCTGACTTTC	CASSPTGTGANVLTF
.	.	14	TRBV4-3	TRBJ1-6	TGCGCCAGCAGCCAAGGACGAGGTGGATCACCCCTCCACTTT	CASSQGRGGSPLHF
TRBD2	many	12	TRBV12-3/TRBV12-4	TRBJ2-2	TGTGCCAGCAGCGGGGGGACCGGGGAGCTGTTTTTT	CASSGGTGELFF
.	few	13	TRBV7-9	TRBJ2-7	TGTGCCAGCCTTAATCTCCCGTCCTACGAGCAGTACTTC	CASLNLPSYEQYF
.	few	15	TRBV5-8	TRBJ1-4	TGTGCCAGCAGCGACGGACTGGGGGGTAATGAAAAACTGTTTTTT	CASSDGLGGNEKLFF
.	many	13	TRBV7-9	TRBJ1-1	TGTGCCAGCAGCTTAGAGGAGGCCTTTGAAGCTTTCTTT	CASSLEEAFEAFF
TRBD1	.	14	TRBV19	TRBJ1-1	TGTGCCAGTAGTAAAGGGACAGGTTGGACTGAAGCTTTCTTT	CASSKGTGWTEAFF
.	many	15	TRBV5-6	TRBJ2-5	TGTGCCAGCAGCTTGGCCATCAGGGGTCGAGAGACCCAGTACTTC	CASSLAIRGRETQYF
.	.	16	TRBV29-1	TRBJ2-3	TGCAGCGTTGAAGATTTTCGGGACTTTGAGACAGATACGCAGTATTTT	CSVEDFRDFETDTQYF
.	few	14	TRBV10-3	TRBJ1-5	TGTGCCATCAGCGCGAGGGGGTTGGATCAGCCCCAGCATTTT	CAISARGLDQPQHF
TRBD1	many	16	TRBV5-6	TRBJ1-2	TGTGCCAGCAGCTCCCAACAGGGGGCAGATAACTATGGCTACACCTTC	CASSSQQGADNYGYTF
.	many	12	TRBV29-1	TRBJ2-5	TGCAGCGCGGGCGAGAACCAAGAGACCCAGTACTTC	CSAGENQETQYF
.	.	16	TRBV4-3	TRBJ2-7	TGCGCCAGCAGCCAAGATCTCCGACAGCAACTCTACGAGCAGTACTTC	CASSQDLRQQLYEQYF
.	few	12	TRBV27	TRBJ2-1	TGTGCCAGCAGTTTAATGGGGGGCGAGCAGTTCTTC	CASSLMGGEQFF
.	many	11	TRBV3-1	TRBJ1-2	TGTGCCAGCAGCCAAACTGGAGGCTACACCTTC	CASSQTGGYTF
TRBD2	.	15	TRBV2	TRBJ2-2	TGTGCCAGCAAGGGGACTAGCGGGACGACCGGGGAGCTGTTTTTT	CASKGTSGTTGELFF
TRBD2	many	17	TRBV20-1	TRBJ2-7	TGCAGTGCTAGAGGCCGACTGGCGGGGGGGGACCGCTACGAGCAGTACTTC	CSARGRLAGGDRYEQYF
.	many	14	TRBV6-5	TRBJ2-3	TGTGCCAGCAGTTACGGTGGGTTGACAGATACGCAGTATTTT	CASSYGGLTDTQYF
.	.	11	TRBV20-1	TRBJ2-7	TGCAGTGCTAGAAAGGTTTACGAGCAGTACTTC	CSARKVYEQYF
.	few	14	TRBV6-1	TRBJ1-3	TGTGCCAGCAGAAGGGCTTCCTCTGGAAACACCATATATTTT	CASRRASSGNTIYF
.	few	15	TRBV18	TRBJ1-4	TGTGCCAGCTCACCATCGGGGCCACCCAATGAAAAACTGTTTTTT	CASSPSGPPNEKLFF
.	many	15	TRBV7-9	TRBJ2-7	TGTGCCAGCAGCTTCCGGGGTGATGCCCCCTACGAGCAGTACTTC	CASSFRGDAPYEQYF
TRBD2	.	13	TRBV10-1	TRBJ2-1	TGCGCCACGGGGCAGGGAGGGACGAGGGAGCAGTTCTTC	CATGQGGTREQFF
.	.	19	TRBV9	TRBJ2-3	TGTGCCAGCAGCGTAAAAGCGACCTCTTATAGCCAGAGCACAGATACGCAGTATTTT	CASSVKATSYSQSTDTQYF
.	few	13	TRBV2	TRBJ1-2	TGTGCCAGCAGGGAAACAGGCTTCTATGGCTACACCTTC	CASRETGFYGYTF
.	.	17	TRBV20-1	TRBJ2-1	TGCAGTGCTAGAGATCTGGAGGGTCCATATTATTACAATGAGCAGTTCTTC	CSARDLEGPYYYNEQFF
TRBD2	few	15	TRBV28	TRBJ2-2	TGTGCCAGCGGAACTAGCGGGAGTTACACCGGGGAGCTGTTTTTT	CASGTSGSYTGELFF
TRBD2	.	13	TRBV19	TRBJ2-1	TGTGCCAGTTCTGCGGGGGGGCTAAATGAGCAGTTCTTC	CASSAGGLNEQFF
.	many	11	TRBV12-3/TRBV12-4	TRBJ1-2	TGTGCCAGCAGCGAGGGCTATCGCTACACCTTC	CASSEGYRYTF
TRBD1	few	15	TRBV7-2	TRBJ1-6	TGTGCCAGCAGCTCTATTACAGGGGCGAATTCACCCCTCCACTTT	CASSSITGANSPLHF
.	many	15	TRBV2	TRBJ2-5	TGTGCCAGCAGTGAAAACGGCCTCGAGGGAGAGACCCAGTACTTC	CASSENGLEGETQYF
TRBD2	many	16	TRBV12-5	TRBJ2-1	TGTGCTAGTGGTTTGGTGGGACTAGCGCATGTCAATGAGCAGTTCTTC	CASGLVGLAHVNEQFF
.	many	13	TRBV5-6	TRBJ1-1	TGTGCCAGCAGCTTGGCAGTGGGCGCTGAAGCTTTCTTT	CASSLAVGAEAFF
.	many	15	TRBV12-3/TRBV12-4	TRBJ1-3	TGTGCCAGCAGGACCGGACGGTACTCTGGAAACACCATATATTTT	CASRTGRYSGNTIYF
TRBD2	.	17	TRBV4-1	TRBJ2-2	TGCGCCAGCAGCCAAGAGGCGGGGGGATGGTGGACCGGGGAGCTGTTTTTT	CASSQEAGGWWTGELFF
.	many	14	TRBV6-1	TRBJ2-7	TGTGCCAGCAGTGAAGTTGAGTTGTCCTACGAGCAGTACTTC	CASSEVELSYEQYF
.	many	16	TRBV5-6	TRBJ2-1	TGTGCCAGCAGCTTGGGGCTAAACAGGTTCTACAATGAGCAGTTCTTC	CASSLGLNRFYNEQFF
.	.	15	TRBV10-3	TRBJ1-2	TGTGCCATCAGTGAGTCTATAGGGGAGGCCTATGGCTACACCTTC	CAISESIGEAYGYTF
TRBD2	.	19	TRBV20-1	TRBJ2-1	TGCAGTGCTAGAAGTTGGGCTAGCGGGCCGCAGAGCTCCTACAATGAGCAGTTCTTC	CSARSWASGPQSSYNEQFF
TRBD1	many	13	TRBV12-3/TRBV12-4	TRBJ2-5	TGTGCCAGCGGGAACAGGGGTACAGAGACCCAGTACTTC	CASGNRGTETQYF
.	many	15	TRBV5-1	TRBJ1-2	TGCGCCAGCAGCAGCCTGAGGGGTAGTAACTATGGCTACACCTTC	CASSSLRGSNYGYTF
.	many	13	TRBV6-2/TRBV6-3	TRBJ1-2	TGTGCCAGCAGTTACCACGTGTTGGGCGGCTACACCTTC	CASSYHVLGGYTF
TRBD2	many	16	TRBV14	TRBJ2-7	TGTGCCAGCAGCCCCATCGTTAGCGGGAGTTCTTCCGAGCAGTACTTC	CASSPIVSGSSSEQYF
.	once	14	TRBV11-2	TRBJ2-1	TGTGCCAGCAGCTCGCTTCCGGGTATAGGTGAGCAGTTCTTC	CASSSLPGIGEQFF
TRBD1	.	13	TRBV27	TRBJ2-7	TGTGCCAGCAGTAACGACAGGGCCTACGAGCAGTACTTC	CASSNDRAYEQYF
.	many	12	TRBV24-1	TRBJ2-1	TGTGCCACCAGTCGAGGCGGCAATGAGCAGTTCTTC	CATSRGGNEQFF
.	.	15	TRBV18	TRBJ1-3	TGTGCCAGCTCACCTTCCAAAGGTTCTGGAAACACCATATATTTT	CASSPSKGSGNTIYF
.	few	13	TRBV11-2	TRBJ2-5	TGTGCCAGCAGCTTCTCAGCGGGAGAGACCCAGTACTTC	CASSFSAGETQYF
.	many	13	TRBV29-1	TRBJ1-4	TGCAGCGTTCGACTTGAGACTAATGAAAAACTGTTTTTT	CSVRLETNEKLFF
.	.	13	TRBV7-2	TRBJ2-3	TGTGCCTGCAGCTTAGAAGTAAAAGATACGCAGTATTTT	CACSLEVKDTQYF
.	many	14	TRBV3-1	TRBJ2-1	TGTGCCAGCAGCCAAGGATCGCTGGTACGAGAGCAGTTCTTC	CASSQGSLVREQFF